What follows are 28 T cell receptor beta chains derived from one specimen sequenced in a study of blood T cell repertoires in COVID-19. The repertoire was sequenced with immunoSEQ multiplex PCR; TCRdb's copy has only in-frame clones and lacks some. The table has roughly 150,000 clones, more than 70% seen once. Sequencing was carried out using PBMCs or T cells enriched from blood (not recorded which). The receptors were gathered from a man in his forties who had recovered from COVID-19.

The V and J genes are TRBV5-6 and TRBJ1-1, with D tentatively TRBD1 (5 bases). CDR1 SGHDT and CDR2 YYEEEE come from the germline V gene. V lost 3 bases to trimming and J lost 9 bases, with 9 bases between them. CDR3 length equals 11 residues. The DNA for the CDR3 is TGTGCCAGCAGCTGGGGGGGACAAGCTTTCTTT. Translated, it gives CASSWGGQAFF.

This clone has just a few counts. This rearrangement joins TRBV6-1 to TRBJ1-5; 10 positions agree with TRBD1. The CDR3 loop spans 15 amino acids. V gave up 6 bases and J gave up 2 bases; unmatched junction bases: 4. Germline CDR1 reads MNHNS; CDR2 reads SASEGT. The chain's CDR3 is CASRVGTGGNQPQHF. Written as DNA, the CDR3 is TGTGCCAGCAGAGTGGGGACAGGGGGCAATCAGCCCCAGCATTTT.

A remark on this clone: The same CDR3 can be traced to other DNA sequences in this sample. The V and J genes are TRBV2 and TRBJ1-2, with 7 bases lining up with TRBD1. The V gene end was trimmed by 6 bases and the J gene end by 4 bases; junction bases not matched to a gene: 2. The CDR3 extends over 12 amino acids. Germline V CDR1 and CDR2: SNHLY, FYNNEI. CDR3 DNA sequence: TGTGCCAGCAGGGGGGACAGCTATGGCTACACCTTC. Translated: CASRGDSYGYTF.

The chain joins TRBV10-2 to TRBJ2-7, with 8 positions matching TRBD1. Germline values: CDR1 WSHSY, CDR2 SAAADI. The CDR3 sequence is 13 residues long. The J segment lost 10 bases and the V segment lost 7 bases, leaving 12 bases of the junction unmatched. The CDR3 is CASTSPRTGFQYV. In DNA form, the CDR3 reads TGCGCCAGCACAAGCCCAAGGACAGGGTTCCAGTACGTC.

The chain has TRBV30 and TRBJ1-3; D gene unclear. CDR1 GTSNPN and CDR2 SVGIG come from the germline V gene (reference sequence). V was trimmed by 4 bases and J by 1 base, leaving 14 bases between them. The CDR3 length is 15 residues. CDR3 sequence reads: CAWTTSVPSGNTIYF. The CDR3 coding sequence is TGTGCCTGGACCACCTCAGTCCCGTCTGGAAACACCATATATTTT.

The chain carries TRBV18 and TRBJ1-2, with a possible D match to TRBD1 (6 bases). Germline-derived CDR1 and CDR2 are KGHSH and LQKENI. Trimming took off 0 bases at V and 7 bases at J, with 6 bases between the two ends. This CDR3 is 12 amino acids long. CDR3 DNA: TGTGCCAGCTCACCACCGACAGGTGGCTACACCTTC. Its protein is CASSPPTGGYTF.

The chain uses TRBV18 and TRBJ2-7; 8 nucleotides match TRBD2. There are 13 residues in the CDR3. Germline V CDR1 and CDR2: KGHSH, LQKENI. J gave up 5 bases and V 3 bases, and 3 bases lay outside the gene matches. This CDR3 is CASSPGLEDEQYF. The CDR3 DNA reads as TGTGCCAGCTCACCGGGACTAGAGGACGAGCAGTACTTC.

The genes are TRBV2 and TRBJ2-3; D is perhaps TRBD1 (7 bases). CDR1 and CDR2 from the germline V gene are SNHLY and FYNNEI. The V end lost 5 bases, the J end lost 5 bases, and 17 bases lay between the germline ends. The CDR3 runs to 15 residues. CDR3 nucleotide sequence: TGTGCCAGCAGTAGAGAGGGGGCCGGGGGAGATACGCAGTATTTT. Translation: CASSREGAGGDTQYF. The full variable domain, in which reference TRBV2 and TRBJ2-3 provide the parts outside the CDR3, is EPEVTQTPSHQVTQMGQEVILRCVPISNHLYFYWYRQILGQKVEFLVSFYNNEISEKSEIFDDQFSVERPDGSNFTLKIRSTKLEDSAMYFCASSREGAGGDTQYFGPGTRLTVL.

CDR3 DNA: TGTGCCAGCAGTTACTCTAGCGGGGCGAGCTCCTACAATGAGCAGTTCTTC. It encodes CASSYSSGASSYNEQFF. The chain recombines TRBV6-2 or TRBV6-3 with TRBJ2-1; 8 nucleotides agree with TRBD2. Germline-derived CDR1 and CDR2 are MNHEY and SVGEGT. The V segment lost 0 bases and the J segment 0 bases; nucleotides outside the gene matches: 4. This CDR3 spans 17 amino acids.

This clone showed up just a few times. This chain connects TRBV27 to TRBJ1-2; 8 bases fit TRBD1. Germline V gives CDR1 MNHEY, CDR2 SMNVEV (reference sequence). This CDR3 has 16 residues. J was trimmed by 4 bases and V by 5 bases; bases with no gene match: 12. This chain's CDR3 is CASSPRTGIMGYGYTF. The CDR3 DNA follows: TGTGCCAGCAGTCCCCGGACAGGGATTATGGGCTATGGCTACACCTTC.

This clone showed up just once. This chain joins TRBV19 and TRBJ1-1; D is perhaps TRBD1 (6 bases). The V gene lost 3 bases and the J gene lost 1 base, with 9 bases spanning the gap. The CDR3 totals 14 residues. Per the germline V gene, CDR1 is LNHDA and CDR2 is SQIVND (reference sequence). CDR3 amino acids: CASSIGQSNTEAFF. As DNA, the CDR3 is TGTGCCAGTAGTATCGGACAGTCGAACACTGAAGCTTTCTTT.

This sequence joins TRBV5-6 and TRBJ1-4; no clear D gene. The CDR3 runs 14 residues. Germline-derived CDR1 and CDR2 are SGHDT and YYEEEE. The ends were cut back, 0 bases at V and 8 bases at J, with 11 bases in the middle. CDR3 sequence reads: CASSLERRREKLFF. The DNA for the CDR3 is TGTGCCAGCAGCTTGGAGCGCAGGAGGGAAAAACTGTTTTTT.

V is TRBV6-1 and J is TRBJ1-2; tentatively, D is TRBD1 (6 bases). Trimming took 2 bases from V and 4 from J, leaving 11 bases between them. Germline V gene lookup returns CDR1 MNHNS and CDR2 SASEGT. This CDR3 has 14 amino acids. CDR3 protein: CASSEPGAVYGYTF. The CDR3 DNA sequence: TGTGCCAGCAGTGAACCAGGGGCGGTCTATGGCTACACCTTC.

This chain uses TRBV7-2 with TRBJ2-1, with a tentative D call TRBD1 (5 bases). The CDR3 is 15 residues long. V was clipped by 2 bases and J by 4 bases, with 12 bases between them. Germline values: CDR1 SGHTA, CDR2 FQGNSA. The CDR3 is CASSLRQGVYNEQFF. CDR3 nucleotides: TGTGCCAGCAGCTTAAGGCAGGGCGTATACAATGAGCAGTTCTTC.

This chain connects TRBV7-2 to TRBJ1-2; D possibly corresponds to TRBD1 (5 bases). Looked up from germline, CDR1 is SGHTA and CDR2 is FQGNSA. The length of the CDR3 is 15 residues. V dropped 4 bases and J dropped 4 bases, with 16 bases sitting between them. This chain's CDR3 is CASSSILATVYGYTF. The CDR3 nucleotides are TGTGCCAGCAGCTCCATCCTAGCGACAGTCTATGGCTACACCTTC.

The CDR3 DNA reads TGTGCCAGCAGCTTAGGCCGGGTCAATGGCTACACCTTC. It encodes CASSLGRVNGYTF. This chain joins TRBV13 and TRBJ1-2; D is unresolved. CDR3 length: 13 amino acids. Germline V CDR1 and CDR2: PRHDT, FYEKMQ (reference sequence). With 0 bases removed from V and 6 bases from J, the gap between germline ends came to 8 bases.

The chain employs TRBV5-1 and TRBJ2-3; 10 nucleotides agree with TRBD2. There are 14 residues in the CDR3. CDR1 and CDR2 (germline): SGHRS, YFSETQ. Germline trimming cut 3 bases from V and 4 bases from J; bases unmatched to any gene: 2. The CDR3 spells CASSSAGGPDTQYF. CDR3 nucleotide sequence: TGCGCCAGCAGCTCAGCGGGGGGGCCAGATACGCAGTATTTT.

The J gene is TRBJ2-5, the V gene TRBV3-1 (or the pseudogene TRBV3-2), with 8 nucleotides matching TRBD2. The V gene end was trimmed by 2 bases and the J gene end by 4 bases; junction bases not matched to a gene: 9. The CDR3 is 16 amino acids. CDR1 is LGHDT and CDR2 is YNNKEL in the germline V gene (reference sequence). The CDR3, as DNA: TGTGCCAGCAGCCAATATAGCGGGGTTAGCGGAGAGACCCAGTACTTC. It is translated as CASSQYSGVSGETQYF.

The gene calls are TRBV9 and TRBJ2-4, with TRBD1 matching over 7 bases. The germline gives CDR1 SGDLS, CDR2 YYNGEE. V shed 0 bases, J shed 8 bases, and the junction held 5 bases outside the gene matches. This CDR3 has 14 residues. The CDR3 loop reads CASSVAWQGDIQYF. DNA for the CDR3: TGTGCCAGCAGCGTAGCTTGGCAGGGGGACATTCAGTACTTC. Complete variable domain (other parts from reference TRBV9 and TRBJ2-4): DSGVTQTPKHLITATGQRVTLRCSPRSGDLSVYWYQQSLDQGLQFLIQYYNGEERAKGNILERFSAQQFPDLHSELNLSSLELGDSALYFCASSVAWQGDIQYFGAGTRLSVL.

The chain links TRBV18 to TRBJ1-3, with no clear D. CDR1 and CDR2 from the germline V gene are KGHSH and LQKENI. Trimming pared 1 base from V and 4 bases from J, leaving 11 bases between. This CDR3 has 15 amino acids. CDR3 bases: TGTGCCAGCTCACCACGAACTGGGAGCGGAAACACCATATATTTT. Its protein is CASSPRTGSGNTIYF.

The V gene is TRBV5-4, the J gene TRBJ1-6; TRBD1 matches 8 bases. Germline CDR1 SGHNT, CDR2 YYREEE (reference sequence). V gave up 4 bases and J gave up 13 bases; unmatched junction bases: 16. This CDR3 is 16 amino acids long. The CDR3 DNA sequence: TGTGCCAGCAGCGGGGGACAGGACCTACGTAGCGAGCCCCTCCACTTT. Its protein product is CASSGGQDLRSEPLHF.

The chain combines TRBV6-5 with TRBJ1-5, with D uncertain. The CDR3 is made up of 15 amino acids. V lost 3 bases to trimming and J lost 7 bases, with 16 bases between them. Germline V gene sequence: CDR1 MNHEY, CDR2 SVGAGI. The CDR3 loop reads CASSYTSVTRQPQHF. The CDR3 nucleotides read TGTGCCAGCAGTTATACGAGTGTAACGAGGCAGCCCCAGCATTTT.

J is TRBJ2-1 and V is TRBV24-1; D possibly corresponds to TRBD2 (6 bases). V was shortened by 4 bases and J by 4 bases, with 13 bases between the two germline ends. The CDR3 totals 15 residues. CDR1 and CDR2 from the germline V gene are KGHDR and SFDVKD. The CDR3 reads CATSDPRGIYNEQFF. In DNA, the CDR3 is TGTGCCACCAGTGACCCCCGGGGGATTTACAATGAGCAGTTCTTC.

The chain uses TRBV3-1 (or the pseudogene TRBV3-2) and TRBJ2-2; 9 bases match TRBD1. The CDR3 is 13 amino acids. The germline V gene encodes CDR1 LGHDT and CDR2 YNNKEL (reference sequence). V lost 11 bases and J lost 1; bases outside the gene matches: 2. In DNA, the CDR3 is TGTGCCGGGGGACAGGGGAACACCGGGGAGCTGTTTTTT. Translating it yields CAGGQGNTGELFF.

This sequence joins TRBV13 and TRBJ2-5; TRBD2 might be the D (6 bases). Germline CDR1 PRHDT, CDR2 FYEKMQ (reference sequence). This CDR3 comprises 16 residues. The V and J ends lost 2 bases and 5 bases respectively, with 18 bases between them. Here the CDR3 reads CASSLSGSAWGETQYF. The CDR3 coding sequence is TGTGCCAGCAGCTTAAGCGGGTCAGCCTGGGGGGAGACCCAGTACTTC.

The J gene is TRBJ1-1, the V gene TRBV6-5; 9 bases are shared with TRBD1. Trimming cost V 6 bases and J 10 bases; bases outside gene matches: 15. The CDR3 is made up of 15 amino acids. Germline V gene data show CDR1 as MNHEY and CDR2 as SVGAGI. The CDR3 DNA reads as TGTGCCAGCAGGACTCTTACAGGGGGCGCTTTAGGAGCTTTCTTT. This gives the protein CASRTLTGGALGAFF.

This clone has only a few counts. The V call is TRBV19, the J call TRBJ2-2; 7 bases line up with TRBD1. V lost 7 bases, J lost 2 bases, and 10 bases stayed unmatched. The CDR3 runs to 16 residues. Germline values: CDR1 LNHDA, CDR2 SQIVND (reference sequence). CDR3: CASTGAGTANTGELFF. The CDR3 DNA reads TGTGCCAGTACTGGAGCCGGGACAGCAAACACCGGGGAGCTGTTTTTT.

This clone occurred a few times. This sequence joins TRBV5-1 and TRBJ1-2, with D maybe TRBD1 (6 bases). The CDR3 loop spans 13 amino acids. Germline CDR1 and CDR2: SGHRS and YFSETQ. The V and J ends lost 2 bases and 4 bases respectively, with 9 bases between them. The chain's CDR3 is CASSFDRPYGYTF. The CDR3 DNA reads TGCGCCAGCAGCTTCGACAGGCCCTATGGCTACACCTTC.